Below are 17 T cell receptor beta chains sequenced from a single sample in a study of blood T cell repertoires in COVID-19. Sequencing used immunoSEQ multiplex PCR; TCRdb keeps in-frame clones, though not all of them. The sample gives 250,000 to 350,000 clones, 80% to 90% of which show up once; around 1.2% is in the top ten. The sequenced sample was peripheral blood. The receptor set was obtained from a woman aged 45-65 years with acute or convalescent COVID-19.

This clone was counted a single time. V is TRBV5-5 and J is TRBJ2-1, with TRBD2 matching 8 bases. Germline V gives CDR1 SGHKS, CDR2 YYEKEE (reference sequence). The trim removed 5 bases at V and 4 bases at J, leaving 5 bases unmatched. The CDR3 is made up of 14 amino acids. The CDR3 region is CASSRTSQYNEQFF. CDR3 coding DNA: TGTGCCAGCAGTCGGACTAGCCAATACAATGAGCAGTTCTTC.

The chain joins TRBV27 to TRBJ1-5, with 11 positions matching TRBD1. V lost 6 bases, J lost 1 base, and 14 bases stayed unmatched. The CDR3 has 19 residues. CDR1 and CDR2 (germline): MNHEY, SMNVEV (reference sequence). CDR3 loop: CASRRGGGQGAISNQPQHF. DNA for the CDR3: TGTGCCAGCAGGAGGGGGGGCGGACAGGGGGCTATAAGCAATCAGCCCCAGCATTTT.

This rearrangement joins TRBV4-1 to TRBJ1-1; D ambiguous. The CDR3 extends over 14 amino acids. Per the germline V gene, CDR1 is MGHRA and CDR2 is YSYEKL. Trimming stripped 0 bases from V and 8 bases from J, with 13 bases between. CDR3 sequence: CASSQDEGWREAFF. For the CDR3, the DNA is TGCGCCAGCAGCCAAGATGAAGGCTGGAGGGAAGCTTTCTTT.

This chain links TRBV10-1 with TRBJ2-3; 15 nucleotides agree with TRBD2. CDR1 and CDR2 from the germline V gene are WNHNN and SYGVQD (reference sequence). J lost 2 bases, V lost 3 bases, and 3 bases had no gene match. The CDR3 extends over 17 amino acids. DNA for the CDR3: TGCGCCAGCAGTGACGGACTAGCGGGGGGGAACACAGATACGCAGTATTTT. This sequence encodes CASSDGLAGGNTDTQYF.

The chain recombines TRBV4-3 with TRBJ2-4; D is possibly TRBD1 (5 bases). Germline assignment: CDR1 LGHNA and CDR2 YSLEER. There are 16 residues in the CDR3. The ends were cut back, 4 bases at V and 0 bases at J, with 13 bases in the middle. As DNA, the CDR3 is TGCGCCAGCAGCCCCAAGACAGCCTTAGCCAAAAACATTCAGTACTTC. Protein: CASSPKTALAKNIQYF.

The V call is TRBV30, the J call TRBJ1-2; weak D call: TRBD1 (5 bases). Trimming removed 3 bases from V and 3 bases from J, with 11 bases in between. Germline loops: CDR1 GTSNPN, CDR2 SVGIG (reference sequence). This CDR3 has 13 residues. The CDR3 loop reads CAWSRAGYYGYTF. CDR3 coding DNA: TGTGCCTGGAGCAGGGCCGGGTACTATGGCTACACCTTC.

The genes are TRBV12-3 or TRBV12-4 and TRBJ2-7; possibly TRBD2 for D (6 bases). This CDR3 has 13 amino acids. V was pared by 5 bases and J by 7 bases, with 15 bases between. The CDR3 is CASSAGGAGEQYF. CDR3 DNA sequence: TGTGCCAGCAGTGCCGGAGGGGCCGGGGAGCAGTACTTC.

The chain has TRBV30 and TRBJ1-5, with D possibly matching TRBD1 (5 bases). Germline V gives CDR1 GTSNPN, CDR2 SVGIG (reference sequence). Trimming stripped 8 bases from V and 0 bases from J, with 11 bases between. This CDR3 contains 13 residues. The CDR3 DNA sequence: TGTGCCCTTGGGGGGGGTAGCAATCAGCCCCAGCATTTT. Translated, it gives CALGGGSNQPQHF.

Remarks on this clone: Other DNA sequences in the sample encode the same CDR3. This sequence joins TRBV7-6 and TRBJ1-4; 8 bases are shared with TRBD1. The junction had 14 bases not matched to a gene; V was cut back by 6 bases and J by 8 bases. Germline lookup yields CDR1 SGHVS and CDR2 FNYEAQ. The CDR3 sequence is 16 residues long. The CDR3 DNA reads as TGTGCCAGCAGTAAGGTATTCGGGACAGGAAGAGAAAAACTGTTTTTT. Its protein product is CASSKVFGTGREKLFF.

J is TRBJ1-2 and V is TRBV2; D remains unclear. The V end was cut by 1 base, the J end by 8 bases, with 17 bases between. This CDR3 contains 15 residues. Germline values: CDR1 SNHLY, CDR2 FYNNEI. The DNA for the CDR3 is TGTGCCAGCAGTGAAGTCAAGGGAGCGGTCTACGGCTACACCTTC. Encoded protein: CASSEVKGAVYGYTF.

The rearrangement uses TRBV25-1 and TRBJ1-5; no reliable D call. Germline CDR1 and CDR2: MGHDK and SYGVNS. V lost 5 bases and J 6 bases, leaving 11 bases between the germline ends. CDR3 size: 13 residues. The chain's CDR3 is CASSWTAGQPQHF. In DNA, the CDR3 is TGTGCCAGCAGTTGGACGGCGGGTCAGCCCCAGCATTTT.

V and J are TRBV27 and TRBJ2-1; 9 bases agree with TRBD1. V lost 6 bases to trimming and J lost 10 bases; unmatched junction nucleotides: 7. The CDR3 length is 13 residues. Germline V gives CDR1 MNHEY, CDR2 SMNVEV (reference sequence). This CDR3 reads CASRRTGAKEQFF. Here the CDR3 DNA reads TGTGCCAGCAGGCGGACAGGGGCCAAGGAGCAGTTCTTC.

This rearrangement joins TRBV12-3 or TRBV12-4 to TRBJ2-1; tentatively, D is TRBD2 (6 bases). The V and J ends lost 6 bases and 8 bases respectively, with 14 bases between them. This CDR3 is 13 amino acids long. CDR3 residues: CASSPPGGDEQFF. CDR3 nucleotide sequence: TGTGCCAGCAGCCCCCCTGGAGGGGATGAGCAGTTCTTC.

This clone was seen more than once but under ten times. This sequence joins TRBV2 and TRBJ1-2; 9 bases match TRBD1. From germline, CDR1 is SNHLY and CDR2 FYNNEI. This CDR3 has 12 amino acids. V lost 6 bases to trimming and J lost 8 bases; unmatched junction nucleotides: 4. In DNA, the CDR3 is TGTGCCAGCAGCCCGACAGGGGGAGGCTACACCTTC. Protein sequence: CASSPTGGGYTF.

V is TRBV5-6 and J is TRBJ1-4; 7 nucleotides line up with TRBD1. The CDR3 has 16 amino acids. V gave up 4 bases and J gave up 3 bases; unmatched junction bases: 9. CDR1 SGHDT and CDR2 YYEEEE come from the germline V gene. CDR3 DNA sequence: TGTGCCAGCAGCGAGACAGGGAGGAGGGCTAATGAAAAACTGTTTTTT. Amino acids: CASSETGRRANEKLFF.

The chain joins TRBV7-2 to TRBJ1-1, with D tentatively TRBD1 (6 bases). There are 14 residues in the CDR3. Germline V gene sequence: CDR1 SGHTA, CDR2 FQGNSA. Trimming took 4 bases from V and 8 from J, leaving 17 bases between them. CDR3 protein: CASSSTQGKLEAFF. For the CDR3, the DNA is TGTGCCAGCAGCTCAACACAGGGTAAATTAGAAGCTTTCTTT.

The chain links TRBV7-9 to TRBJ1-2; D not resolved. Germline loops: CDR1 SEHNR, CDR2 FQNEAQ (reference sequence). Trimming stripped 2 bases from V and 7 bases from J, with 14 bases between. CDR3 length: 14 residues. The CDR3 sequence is CASSLREEGFGYTF. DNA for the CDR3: TGTGCCAGCAGCTTACGAGAGGAGGGTTTTGGCTACACCTTC.